A single sample is the source of the 12 T cell receptor beta chains below, sequenced in a study of control samples from healthy donors and cancer patients. The method was immunoSEQ multiplex PCR; TCRdb's version includes in-frame clones alone and lacks a portion of them. The sample comprises fewer than 90,000 clones, 85% to 95% of which are singletons, and 6.2% rests with the top ten. What was sequenced was blood. The source is a woman between 35 and 50 years old in good health.

The chain recombines TRBV19 with TRBJ2-1, with unresolved D. The CDR3 has 14 amino acids. Germline V gene lookup returns CDR1 LNHDA and CDR2 SQIVND (reference sequence). V lost 1 base and J lost 5, with 9 bases in between. The CDR3 here is CASSIGVRNNEQFF. In DNA form, the CDR3 reads TGTGCCAGTAGTATAGGGGTCAGGAACAATGAGCAGTTCTTC.

The rearrangement links TRBV4-2 to TRBJ1-6; 9 nucleotides agree with TRBD1. This CDR3 comprises 16 residues. Looked up from germline, CDR1 is LGHNA and CDR2 is YNFKEQ. After removal of 4 bases from V and 8 bases from J, the junction contained 9 bases not matched to a gene. The chain's CDR3 is CASSLLWGQGDSPLHF. The CDR3 DNA reads as TGTGCCAGCAGCCTCCTGTGGGGACAGGGCGATTCACCCCTCCACTTT.

V is TRBV5-4 and J is TRBJ2-4; 9 nucleotides line up with TRBD1. Germline V CDR1 and CDR2: SGHNT, YYREEE (reference sequence). V gave up 5 bases and J gave up 0 bases; unmatched junction bases: 3. This CDR3 comprises 15 residues. The CDR3: CASSWTGAAKNIQYF. The CDR3 DNA reads TGTGCCAGCAGTTGGACAGGGGCAGCCAAAAACATTCAGTACTTC.

V is TRBV3-1 (or the pseudogene TRBV3-2) and J is TRBJ2-2; 9 bases fit TRBD1. V lost 8 bases to trimming and J lost 1 base; unmatched junction nucleotides: 8. Germline V gene sequence: CDR1 LGHDT, CDR2 YNNKEL (reference sequence). This CDR3 has 16 residues. In DNA form, the CDR3 reads TGTGCCAGCCGATTCCCGGGACAGGGGAACACCGGGGAGCTGTTTTTT. It encodes CASRFPGQGNTGELFF.

The V call is TRBV5-1, the J call TRBJ2-1; D not certain. This CDR3 region has 15 residues. Trimming left V 4 bases short and J 4 bases short, with 15 bases between. Per the germline V gene, CDR1 is SGHRS and CDR2 is YFSETQ. This chain's CDR3 is CASSPATASYNEQFF. The CDR3, as DNA: TGCGCCAGCAGCCCGGCCACTGCGTCTTACAATGAGCAGTTCTTC.

The chain links TRBV6-5 to TRBJ2-3; D is tentatively TRBD1 or TRBD2 (5 bases each). The CDR3 totals 15 residues. The V end lost 2 bases, the J end lost 5 bases, and 14 bases lay between the germline ends. The V gene's germline CDR1 is MNHEY and CDR2 SVGAGI. The CDR3 DNA follows: TGTGCCAGCAGTTACAGCGGACAACTGATAGATACGCAGTATTTT. Its protein product is CASSYSGQLIDTQYF.

The genes are TRBV3-1 (or the pseudogene TRBV3-2) and TRBJ1-5, with D hard to call. Germline V gene sequence: CDR1 LGHDT, CDR2 YNNKEL (reference sequence). The V end was cut by 3 bases, the J end by 4 bases, with 7 bases between. This CDR3 is 13 amino acids long. The CDR3 loop reads CASSQSRNQPQHF. The CDR3 nucleotides are TGTGCCAGCAGCCAGAGTCGGAATCAGCCCCAGCATTTT.

This chain joins TRBV18 and TRBJ2-7; D unresolved. The CDR3 loop spans 12 amino acids. Trimming shortened V by 2 bases and J by 4 bases, and 6 bases separated the two germline ends. Germline V gene data show CDR1 as KGHSH and CDR2 as LQKENI. The CDR3 region has the DNA TGTGCCAGCTCACCATCACAGTACGAGCAGTACTTC. It translates to CASSPSQYEQYF.

The chain employs TRBV7-9 and TRBJ1-5, with unresolved D. CDR1 and CDR2 (germline): SEHNR, FQNEAQ (reference sequence). V was pared by 5 bases and J by 0 bases, with 8 bases between. This CDR3 region has 14 residues. The CDR3 DNA reads TGTGCCAGCAGCGGACCTTATAGCAATCAGCCCCAGCATTTT. Translation: CASSGPYSNQPQHF.

V gene TRBV29-1 combines with J gene TRBJ2-7; the D gene is possibly TRBD1 (6 bases). V shed 4 bases and J shed 0 bases, with 13 bases lying between them. Germline assignment: CDR1 SQVTM and CDR2 ANQGSEA. This CDR3 has 14 residues. DNA for the CDR3: TGCAGCGTTGGGACCGGGACAAACTCCTACGAGCAGTACTTC. Amino acid sequence: CSVGTGTNSYEQYF.

The chain carries TRBV5-1 and TRBJ2-2; 8 bases are shared with TRBD1. Germline V gene data show CDR1 as SGHRS and CDR2 as YFSETQ. This CDR3 is built from 15 residues. V gave up 0 bases and J gave up 4 bases; unmatched junction bases: 2. CDR3 sequence (DNA): TGCGCCAGCAGCTTGGCAGGGGGCTCCACCGGGGAGCTGTTTTTT. Translating gives CASSLAGGSTGELFF.

This chain's CDR3 is CASSPDGGRSNEKLFF. Here the CDR3 DNA reads TGTGCCAGCAGCCCCGACGGGGGTAGGTCTAATGAAAAACTGTTTTTT. The chain combines TRBV5-4 with TRBJ1-4; D is possibly TRBD1 (5 bases). There are 16 residues in the CDR3. Germline V gene data show CDR1 as SGHNT and CDR2 as YYREEE (reference sequence). V dropped 4 bases and J dropped 3 bases, with 16 bases sitting between them.